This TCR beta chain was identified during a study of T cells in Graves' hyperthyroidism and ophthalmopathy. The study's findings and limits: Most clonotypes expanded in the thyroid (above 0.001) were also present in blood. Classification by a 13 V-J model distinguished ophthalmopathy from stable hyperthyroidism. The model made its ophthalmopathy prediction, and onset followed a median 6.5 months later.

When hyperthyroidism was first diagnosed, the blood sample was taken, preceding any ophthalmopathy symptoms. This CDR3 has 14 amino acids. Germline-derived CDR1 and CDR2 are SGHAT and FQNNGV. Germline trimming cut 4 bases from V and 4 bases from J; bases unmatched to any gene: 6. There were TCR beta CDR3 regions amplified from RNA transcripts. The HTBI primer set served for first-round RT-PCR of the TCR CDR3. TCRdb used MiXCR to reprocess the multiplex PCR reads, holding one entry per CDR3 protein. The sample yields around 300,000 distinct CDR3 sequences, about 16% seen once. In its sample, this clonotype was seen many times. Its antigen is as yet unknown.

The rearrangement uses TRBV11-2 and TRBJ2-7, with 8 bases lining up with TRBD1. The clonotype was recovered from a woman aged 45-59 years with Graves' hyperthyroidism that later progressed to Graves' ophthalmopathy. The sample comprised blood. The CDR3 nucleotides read TGTGCCAGCAGCTCCGCAGGGGGCGCGTACGAGCAGTACTTC. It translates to CASSSAGGAYEQYF.